Reported below is one T cell receptor beta chain. Trimming left V 5 bases short and J 2 bases short, with 16 bases between. The CDR3 spans 15 residues. Germline lookup yields CDR1 SEHNR and CDR2 FQNEAQ (reference sequence). It was with unique molecular identifiers that the TCRbeta library was prepared. Each CDR3 protein gets one entry after TCRdb re-called the PCR reads with MiXCR. The sample holds 500,000 to 600,000 distinct CDR3 sequences, about 17% seen once. This sample was taken from a study of T-cell reconstitution after alpha-beta-depleted transplantation in children. This chain links TRBV7-9 with TRBJ2-7; no firm D call. The origin of this receptor is a human donor who donated a stem cell graft to a child with acute lymphoblastic leukemia. This sample comprised PBMCs from the stem cell graft donor, obtained from the stem cell graft. In DNA, the CDR3 is TGTGCCAGCAGCGCCGTCGTGGGGTTGACCTACGAGCAGTACTTC. This encodes CASSAVVGLTYEQYF.